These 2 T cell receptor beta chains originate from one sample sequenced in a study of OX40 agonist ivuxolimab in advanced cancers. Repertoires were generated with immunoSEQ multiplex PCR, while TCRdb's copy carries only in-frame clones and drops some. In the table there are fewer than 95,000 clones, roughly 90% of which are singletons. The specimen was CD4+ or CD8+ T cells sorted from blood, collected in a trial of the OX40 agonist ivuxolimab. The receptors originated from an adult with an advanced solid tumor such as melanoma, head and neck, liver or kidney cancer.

In DNA, the CDR3 is TGCGCCAGCAGCCAAGATACAGGGCGCGGTCAGCCCCAGCATTTT. It yields the protein CASSQDTGRGQPQHF. J is TRBJ1-5 and V is TRBV4-1; a weak D match, TRBD1 (6 bases). Per germline, CDR1 MGHRA and CDR2 YSYEKL. Trimming pared 0 bases from V and 6 bases from J, leaving 12 bases between. This CDR3 spans 15 amino acids.

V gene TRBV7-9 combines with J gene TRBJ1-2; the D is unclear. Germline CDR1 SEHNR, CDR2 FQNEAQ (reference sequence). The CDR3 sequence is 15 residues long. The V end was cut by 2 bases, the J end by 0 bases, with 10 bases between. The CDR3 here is CASSLRAQANYGYTF. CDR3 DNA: TGTGCCAGCAGCTTAAGGGCGCAAGCTAACTATGGCTACACCTTC.